One T cell receptor (beta chain) is described in this entry. In the study's own analysis: The authors estimated nucleated cell counts from reference gene primer amplification. The data were produced by immunoSEQ multiplex PCR, yet TCRdb's version contains in-frame clones alone and is incomplete. The V and J calls and clone size come from that table; D and trimming were worked out from the DNA. The table records 62,000 or so clones, about 86% of them present only once. Germline V gene data show CDR1 as SGHDN and CDR2 as FVKESK. V was cut by 4 bases and J by 6 bases, with 10 bases left in between. The CDR3 covers 14 residues. The data originate from a study of blood T cell repertoires in COVID-19.

The specimen was peripheral blood. This receptor was taken from a woman aged 55-69 years with acute or convalescent COVID-19. The chain employs TRBV14 and TRBJ1-6, with D possibly TRBD1 on 6 matching bases. As DNA, the CDR3 is TGTGCCAGCAGCCTAGTAGGGGGTAATTCACCCCTCCACTTT. This encodes CASSLVGGNSPLHF.